What follows are 13 T cell receptor beta chains derived from one specimen sequenced in a study of cytomegalovirus exposure and HLA in healthy donors. With 60 Vbeta and 13 Jbeta primers, the PCR was carried out. The protocol was immunoSEQ multiplex PCR, while the TCRdb copy is restricted to in-frame clones and leaves out a portion. The data contain tens of thousands of clones, more than 55% of them singletons. The sequenced sample consisted of PBMCs. The receptors were sampled from a man in his fifties or sixties in good health and CMV-seropositive.

V usage is TRBV4-3 and J usage is TRBJ2-1; 7 nucleotides agree with TRBD1. The CDR3 runs to 15 residues. V dropped 4 bases and J dropped 2; count of bases not matched to a gene: 5. The V gene's germline CDR1 is LGHNA and CDR2 YSLEER. As DNA, the CDR3 is TGCGCCAGCAGCCCTCGGACAGGTACCTACAATGAGCAGTTCTTC. Its protein is CASSPRTGTYNEQFF.

The J gene is TRBJ2-1, the V gene TRBV11-2; D gene unclear. V lost 0 bases, J lost 3 bases, and 12 bases lay in between. The CDR3 is made up of 16 amino acids. CDR1 SGHAT and CDR2 FQNNGV come from the germline V gene. The chain's CDR3 is CASSLDLGRVYNEQFF. The CDR3 nucleotides are TGTGCCAGCAGCTTAGATCTTGGCCGGGTCTACAATGAGCAGTTCTTC.

This clone has a single count. The chain employs TRBV29-1 and TRBJ2-7; 14 bases align to TRBD2. Germline V gene data show CDR1 as SQVTM and CDR2 as ANQGSEA. This CDR3 is 16 amino acids long. J gave up 3 bases and V 6 bases, and 10 bases lay outside the gene matches. CDR3 nucleotides: TGCAGCGTCCTGGGACTAGCGGGAGAAAGGGACTACGAGCAGTACTTC. This gives the protein CSVLGLAGERDYEQYF.

The rearrangement links TRBV7-2 to TRBJ2-3; TRBD1 matches 7 bases. V was pared by 5 bases and J by 2 bases, with 4 bases of the junction left unmatched. This CDR3 is 14 amino acids long. Germline lookup yields CDR1 SGHTA and CDR2 FQGNSA. The CDR3: CASSLTGLTDTQYF. CDR3 DNA: TGTGCCAGCAGCCTGACAGGGCTCACAGATACGCAGTATTTT.

This clone was detected once. V gene TRBV2 combines with J gene TRBJ2-2, with D uncertain. The V gene's germline CDR1 is SNHLY and CDR2 FYNNEI. CDR3 size: 13 residues. V gave up 6 bases and J gave up 4 bases, with 9 bases separating them. The CDR3 bases are TGTGCCAGCAGGACTTCTCTCACCGGGGAGCTGTTTTTT. Translation gives CASRTSLTGELFF.

The rearrangement joins TRBV6-5 to TRBJ2-7; perhaps TRBD1 as D (6 bases). Germline V gene sequence: CDR1 MNHEY, CDR2 SVGAGI. This CDR3 is 14 amino acids long. The V gene lost 4 bases and the J gene lost 3 bases, with 13 bases spanning the gap. CDR3 sequence: CASSSAWTDYEQYF. The CDR3 region has the DNA TGTGCCAGCAGTTCGGCCTGGACAGACTACGAGCAGTACTTC.

This chain links TRBV5-1 with TRBJ2-7; TRBD2 is a possible D gene (6 bases). CDR1 is SGHRS, CDR2 YFSETQ, per germline. V was shortened by 4 bases and J by 0 bases, with 14 bases between the two germline ends. The CDR3 consists of 15 residues. The CDR3 loop reads CASSATSFTSYEQYF. CDR3 in DNA: TGCGCCAGCAGCGCTACTAGCTTTACCTCCTACGAGCAGTACTTC.

The V call is TRBV5-6, the J call TRBJ1-2; D may be TRBD1 (5 bases). The CDR3 sequence is 13 residues long. Germline V gives CDR1 SGHDT, CDR2 YYEEEE. Between the trimmed V and J ends, which lost 6 bases and 8 bases, there was a span of 17 bases. CDR3 sequence reads: CASTMGGDFGYTF. In DNA form, the CDR3 reads TGTGCCAGCACCATGGGGGGGGACTTCGGCTACACCTTC. Full variable domain (remainder filled in from reference TRBV5-6 and TRBJ1-2): DAGVTQSPTHLIKTRGQQVTLRCSPKSGHDTVSWYQQALGQGPQFIFQYYEEEERQRGNFPDRFSGHQFPNYSSELNVNALLLGDSALYLCASTMGGDFGYTFGSGTRLTVV.

This chain connects TRBV7-9 to TRBJ2-3, with TRBD1 identical over 7 bases. CDR1 is SEHNR, CDR2 FQNEAQ, per germline (reference sequence). This CDR3 has 13 amino acids. The trim removed 4 bases at V and 13 bases at J, leaving 11 bases unmatched. DNA for the CDR3: TGTGCCAGCAGCTCAGGACAGGTGTGGAAGAAGTATTTT. Translation gives CASSSGQVWKKYF.

J is TRBJ2-3 and V is TRBV29-1, with a possible D match to TRBD1 (6 bases). V shed 3 bases and J shed 1 base, with 11 bases lying between them. The length of the CDR3 is 14 residues. Looked up from germline, CDR1 is SQVTM and CDR2 is ANQGSEA. CDR3 bases: TGCAGCGTTGACCAGGGGCTTGGCACAGATACGCAGTATTTT. Translating it yields CSVDQGLGTDTQYF.

This clone occurred a few times. In nucleotides, the CDR3 is TGTGCCAGCAGCTCATACAGGGGGCTGACCTACAATGAGCAGTTCTTC. Translating it yields CASSSYRGLTYNEQFF. The rearrangement links TRBV5-6 to TRBJ2-1; TRBD1 matches at 9 bases. J gave up 2 bases and V 3 bases, and 6 bases lay outside the gene matches. Germline CDR1 is SGHDT and CDR2 is YYEEEE. The CDR3 loop spans 16 amino acids. The full variable domain, its missing parts supplied by reference TRBV5-6 and TRBJ2-1, is DAGVTQSPTHLIKTRGQQVTLRCSPKSGHDTVSWYQQALGQGPQFIFQYYEEEERQRGNFPDRFSGHQFPNYSSELNVNALLLGDSALYLCASSSYRGLTYNEQFFGPGTRLTVL.

This chain links TRBV5-1 with TRBJ2-5; 10 bases line up with TRBD1. With V trimmed by 2 bases and J by 5 bases, 3 bases remained unmatched. The CDR3 extends over 14 amino acids. Germline V gene sequence: CDR1 SGHRS, CDR2 YFSETQ. The CDR3 DNA follows: TGCGCCAGCAGCTTTGCGACAGGGGGCGAGACCCAGTACTTC. Its translation is CASSFATGGETQYF.

V usage is TRBV5-6 and J usage is TRBJ2-3, with 8 positions matching TRBD1. Germline V gene sequence: CDR1 SGHDT, CDR2 YYEEEE. Trimming cost V 4 bases and J 5 bases; bases outside gene matches: 15. CDR3 size: 17 residues. CDR3 sequence reads: CASSPRQGWRPLDTQYF. The CDR3 DNA is TGTGCCAGCAGCCCTAGACAGGGGTGGCGACCACTAGATACGCAGTATTTT.